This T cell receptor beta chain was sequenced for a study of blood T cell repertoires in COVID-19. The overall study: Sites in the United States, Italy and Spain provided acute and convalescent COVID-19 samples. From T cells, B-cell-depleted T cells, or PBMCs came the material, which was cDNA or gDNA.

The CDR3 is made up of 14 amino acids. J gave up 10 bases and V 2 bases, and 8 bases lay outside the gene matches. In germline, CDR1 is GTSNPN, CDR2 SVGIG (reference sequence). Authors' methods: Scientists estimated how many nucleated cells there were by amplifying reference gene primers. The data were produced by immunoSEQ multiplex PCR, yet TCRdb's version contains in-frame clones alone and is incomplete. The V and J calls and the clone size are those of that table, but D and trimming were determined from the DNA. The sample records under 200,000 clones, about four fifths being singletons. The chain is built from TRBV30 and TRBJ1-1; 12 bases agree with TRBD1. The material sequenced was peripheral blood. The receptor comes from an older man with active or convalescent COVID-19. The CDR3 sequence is CAWSPGQGASGAFF. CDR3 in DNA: TGTGCCTGGAGTCCGGGACAGGGGGCCTCTGGAGCTTTCTTT.